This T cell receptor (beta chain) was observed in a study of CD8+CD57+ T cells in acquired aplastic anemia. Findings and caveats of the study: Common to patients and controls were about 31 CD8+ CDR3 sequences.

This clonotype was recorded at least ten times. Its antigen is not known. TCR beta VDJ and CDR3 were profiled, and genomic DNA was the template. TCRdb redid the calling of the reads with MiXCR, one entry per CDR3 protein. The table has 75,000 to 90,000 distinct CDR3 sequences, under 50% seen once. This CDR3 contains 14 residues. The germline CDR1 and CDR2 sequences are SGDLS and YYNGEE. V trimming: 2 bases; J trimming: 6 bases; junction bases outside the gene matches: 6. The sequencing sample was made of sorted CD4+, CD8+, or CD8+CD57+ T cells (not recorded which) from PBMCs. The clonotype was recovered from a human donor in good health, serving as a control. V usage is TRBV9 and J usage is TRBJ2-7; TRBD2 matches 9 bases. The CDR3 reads CASSVGGGAVEQYF. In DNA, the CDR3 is TGTGCCAGCAGCGTTGGCGGGGGGGCCGTCGAGCAGTACTTC.